The 31 T cell receptor beta chains in this list originate from one sample, sequenced in a study of T-cell memory formation after mild COVID-19. TCRdb re-derived calls from the 5' RACE reads in MiXCR, one entry per CDR3 protein. The sample contains 350,000 or so distinct CDR3 sequences, approximately 12% of which appear only once. The source material was PBMCs or a T cell subset sorted from them (not recorded which). These TCRs come from a man aged 18 to 30 who had mild COVID-19 (a few samples of this study predate the infection). Cell type and time point are not known.

This clonotype showed up just a few times. J is TRBJ1-4 and V is TRBV20-1; D gene ambiguous. The CDR3 loop spans 13 amino acids. Per the germline V gene, CDR1 is DFQATT and CDR2 is SNEGSKA (reference sequence). V shed 1 base and J shed 4 bases, with 7 bases lying between them. The DNA of the CDR3 is TGCAGTGCTAGAGGGGCGGTTAATGAAAAACTGTTTTTT. This codes for CSARGAVNEKLFF.

This clonotype was counted between two and nine times. The V gene is TRBV6-2 or TRBV6-3, the J gene TRBJ2-2; TRBD2 might be the D (6 bases). Trimming took off 7 bases at V and 4 bases at J, with 16 bases between the two ends. Germline V gene data show CDR1 as MNHEY and CDR2 as SVGEGT. The CDR3 contains 15 residues. Written as DNA, the CDR3 is TGTGCCAGCAAAGACGGGGGACTGCCCACCGGGGAGCTGTTTTTT. Amino acid sequence: CASKDGGLPTGELFF.

The V call is TRBV4-1, the J call TRBJ2-3; D is unresolved. The CDR3 totals 16 residues. V was trimmed by 4 bases and J by 1 base, leaving 15 bases between them. Per the germline V gene, CDR1 is MGHRA and CDR2 is YSYEKL. The CDR3 nucleotides read TGCGCCAGCAGCCGAATGGTTTCTTACGGCACAGATACGCAGTATTTT. This sequence encodes CASSRMVSYGTDTQYF.

This clonotype was counted ten times or more. This chain joins TRBV3-1 and TRBJ1-2, with a weak D call TRBD1 (6 bases). Germline V gene data show CDR1 as LGHDT and CDR2 as YNNKEL (reference sequence). Trimming took 2 bases from V and 4 from J, leaving 17 bases between them. The CDR3 consists of 16 residues. CDR3 bases: TGTGCCAGCAGCCAACAAAGCAGGGGTTGGGGCTATGGCTACACCTTC. Encoded protein: CASSQQSRGWGYGYTF. Full variable domain (rest looked up from reference TRBV3-1 and TRBJ1-2): DTAVSQTPKYLVTQMGNDKSIKCEQNLGHDTMYWYKQDSKKFLKIMFSYNNKELIINETVPNRFSPKSPDKAHLNLHINSLELGDSAVYFCASSQQSRGWGYGYTFGSGTRLTVV.

The table lists this clonotype with a few counts. The chain recombines TRBV6-2 or TRBV6-3 with TRBJ1-2; D is unclear. Germline V gene data show CDR1 as MNHEY and CDR2 as SVGEGT. The CDR3 runs 15 residues. Between the trimmed V and J ends, which lost 8 bases and 7 bases, there was a span of 23 bases. This chain's CDR3 is CASSPDLIQARGYTF. The DNA for the CDR3 is TGTGCCAGCTCCCCTGACCTAATACAAGCTCGTGGCTACACCTTC.

The V gene is TRBV29-1, the J gene TRBJ1-2; D ambiguous. Deletions cut 6 bases from V and 5 bases from J, with 10 bases between. This CDR3 spans 11 amino acids. The V gene's germline CDR1 is SQVTM and CDR2 ANQGSEA. CDR3 loop: CSVSVQYGYTF. CDR3 DNA sequence: TGCAGCGTGTCAGTGCAATATGGCTACACCTTC.

The chain is built from TRBV7-9 and TRBJ1-5; D gene uncertain. The CDR3 is 13 amino acids. Trimming removed 5 bases at V and 5 bases at J, with 10 bases between. The germline gives CDR1 SEHNR, CDR2 FQNEAQ (reference sequence). The CDR3 region has the DNA TGTGCCAGCAGCCCAAGGGTTGATCAGCCCCAGCATTTT. This translates into CASSPRVDQPQHF.

V is TRBV5-1 and J is TRBJ1-1; unclear D gene. V lost 0 bases, J lost 0 bases, and 9 bases lay in between. The CDR3 spans 15 residues. The germline V gene has CDR1 SGHRS and CDR2 YFSETQ. The CDR3, as DNA: TGCGCCAGCAGCTTGGACGGACGAATGAACACTGAAGCTTTCTTT. Its translation is CASSLDGRMNTEAFF.

The sample holds a few counts of this clonotype. J is TRBJ2-7 and V is TRBV20-1; no clear D. This CDR3 region has 11 residues. Germline values: CDR1 DFQATT, CDR2 SNEGSKA (reference sequence). V dropped 2 bases and J dropped 6 bases, with 8 bases sitting between them. The CDR3 nucleotides read TGCAGTGCTAGACGCCTACGCGAGCAGTACTTC. It yields the protein CSARRLREQYF.

The rearrangement links TRBV6-5 to TRBJ2-2; no firm D call. The CDR3 extends over 15 amino acids. Per germline, CDR1 MNHEY and CDR2 SVGAGI. The ends were cut back, 2 bases at V and 0 bases at J, with 7 bases in the middle. In DNA form, the CDR3 reads TGTGCCAGCAGTTACGACCCTGCGAACACCGGGGAGCTGTTTTTT. It codes for CASSYDPANTGELFF.

The chain joins TRBV12-3 or TRBV12-4 to TRBJ2-2; D remains unclear. Trimming stripped 7 bases from V and 6 bases from J, with 12 bases between. This CDR3 spans 13 amino acids. The CDR3 here is CASTAQHPGELFF. CDR3 nucleotide sequence: TGTGCCAGCACGGCCCAGCATCCCGGGGAGCTGTTTTTT.

To note about this clonotype: Its ends do not fully match the called genes, so a read error is possible. The chain has TRBV7-9 and TRBJ1-1, with D possibly being TRBD1 (5 bases). The V gene's germline CDR1 is SEHNR and CDR2 FQNEAQ (reference sequence). This CDR3 is built from 14 residues. The DNA of the CDR3 is TGTGCCAGCAGCGTAGGCGGGGCGGGCACTGAAGCCTTCTTT. This sequence encodes CASSVGGAGTEAFF.

V gene TRBV6-1 combines with J gene TRBJ1-6, with 9 bases matching TRBD1. The CDR3 runs to 15 residues. Germline V gene sequence: CDR1 MNHNS, CDR2 SASEGT. Losses at the gene ends were 5 bases for V and 6 bases for J; bases not matched to a gene: 5. Here the CDR3 DNA reads TGTGCCAGCAGTACCGGGACAGGGAGTAATTCACCCCTCCACTTT. As protein: CASSTGTGSNSPLHF.

The chain recombines TRBV7-3 with TRBJ2-1; 10 positions agree with TRBD1. This CDR3 is built from 15 residues. With 5 bases clipped from V and 7 bases from J, the junction kept 8 bases outside the gene matches. Germline CDR1 SGHTA, CDR2 FQGTGA. The CDR3 here is CASSPPGQGNNEQFF. The CDR3 DNA reads TGTGCCAGCAGCCCTCCGGGACAGGGGAATAATGAGCAGTTCTTC.

This chain connects TRBV7-6 to TRBJ1-1; D possibly corresponds to TRBD1 (5 bases). With 1 base removed from V and 8 bases from J, the gap between germline ends came to 8 bases. Germline V gene lookup returns CDR1 SGHVS and CDR2 FNYEAQ. CDR3 length: 12 residues. In DNA form, the CDR3 reads TGTGCCAGCAGCTTAGGGGCAGGGGAAGCTTTCTTT. This gives the protein CASSLGAGEAFF.

This clonotype was seen more than once but under ten times. The V and J genes are TRBV29-1 and TRBJ2-2; a possible D gene is TRBD2 (6 bases). V was shortened by 3 bases and J by 2 bases, with 10 bases between the two germline ends. Germline lookup yields CDR1 SQVTM and CDR2 ANQGSEA. The CDR3 totals 14 residues. CDR3 amino acids: CSVDPGENTGELFF. CDR3 coding DNA: TGCAGCGTTGACCCGGGGGAAAACACCGGGGAGCTGTTTTTT.

This clonotype was seen a few times. The DNA of the CDR3 is TGTGCCAGCAGCTTAGAACCGGGGGGAGTAGATACGCAGTATTTT. Residues: CASSLEPGGVDTQYF. V and J are TRBV7-2 and TRBJ2-3; TRBD2 aligns across 7 bases. The CDR3 runs 15 residues. Germline-derived CDR1 and CDR2 are SGHTA and FQGNSA. Trimming took 1 base from V and 5 from J; bases not matched to a gene: 6.

This clonotype was seen only a few times. J is TRBJ2-1 and V is TRBV29-1, with TRBD2 matching over 9 bases. Germline V gives CDR1 SQVTM, CDR2 ANQGSEA. CDR3 length equals 15 residues. After removal of 6 bases from V and 8 bases from J, the junction contained 14 bases not matched to a gene. CDR3 coding DNA: TGCAGCGTCGTCGATAGCGGGGGTGTTTGGGATGAGCAGTTCTTC. This translates into CSVVDSGGVWDEQFF.

This clonotype was detected many times. The rearrangement links TRBV5-1 to TRBJ1-5, with a tentative D call TRBD1 (6 bases). Per the germline V gene, CDR1 is SGHRS and CDR2 is YFSETQ. Trimming stripped 2 bases from V and 7 bases from J, with 10 bases between. There are 13 residues in the CDR3. The CDR3 coding sequence is TGCGCCAGCAGCTTCACAGGGCAACAGCCCCAGCATTTT. Amino acids: CASSFTGQQPQHF.

This clonotype appeared a few times. The chain has TRBV4-3 and TRBJ1-2; TRBD1 might be the D (6 bases). Trimming removed 1 base at V and 4 bases at J, with 13 bases between. Germline-derived CDR1 and CDR2 are LGHNA and YSLEER. The CDR3 sequence is 15 residues long. The CDR3 region is CASSQVGALGYGYTF. CDR3 bases: TGCGCCAGCAGCCAAGTGGGGGCGCTCGGCTATGGCTACACCTTC.

This clonotype turned up a few times. The gene calls are TRBV4-1 and TRBJ1-5; 8 bases line up with TRBD1. V was clipped by 4 bases and J by 7 bases; unmatched bases: 6. CDR1 MGHRA and CDR2 YSYEKL come from the germline V gene. This CDR3 has 14 residues. The CDR3 sequence: CASSLRQGYQPQHF. CDR3 bases: TGCGCCAGCAGCCTGCGACAGGGGTACCAGCCCCAGCATTTT.

The sample holds a few counts of this clonotype. This likely comes from a read error, as the CDR3 has no conserved phenylalanine or tryptophan at its end. The CDR3, as DNA: TGTGCCACCAGTGAAGCGGCCCAAGAGACCCAGTACTCC. Translation gives CATSEAAQETQYS. The rearrangement joins TRBV24-1 to TRBJ2-5; possibly TRBD2 for D (5 bases). The CDR3 is made up of 13 amino acids. Trimming removed 4 bases from V and 1 base from J, with 6 bases in between. The germline V gene has CDR1 KGHDR and CDR2 SFDVKD.

This clonotype has more than one count but fewer than ten. This rearrangement joins TRBV7-9 to TRBJ1-2; D gene unclear. The CDR3 is 14 amino acids. Germline CDR1 is SEHNR and CDR2 is FQNEAQ (reference sequence). The V gene lost 3 bases and the J gene lost 8 bases, with 16 bases spanning the gap. The CDR3 DNA is TGTGCCAGCAGCTTCAGAGAGATCTATGGAGGCTACACCTTC. Translated, it gives CASSFREIYGGYTF.

Ten or more counts support this clonotype. CDR3 sequence reads: CASSYRGENTEAFF. CDR3 in DNA: TGTGCCAGCAGCTACAGGGGTGAGAACACTGAAGCTTTCTTT. The gene calls are TRBV7-9 and TRBJ1-1, with 7 bases aligning to TRBD1. The junction had 3 bases not matched to a gene; V was cut back by 4 bases and J by 1 base. Germline CDR1 reads SEHNR; CDR2 reads FQNEAQ (reference sequence). CDR3 size: 14 residues.

The chain couples TRBV28 to TRBJ1-6; D is unresolved. The CDR3 has 12 amino acids. Germline values: CDR1 MDHEN, CDR2 SYDVKM. Trimming removed 2 bases at V and 11 bases at J, with 7 bases between. The CDR3 sequence is CASSLQRTPLHF. CDR3 nucleotide sequence: TGTGCCAGCAGTTTACAGCGGACACCCCTCCACTTT. The full variable domain, with the rest looked up from reference TRBV28 and TRBJ1-6, is DVKVTQSSRYLVKRTGEKVFLECVQDMDHENMFWYRQDPGLGLRLIYFSYDVKMKEKGDIPEGYSVSREKKERFSLILESASTNQTSMYLCASSLQRTPLHFGNGTRLTVT.

This clonotype was seen only a few times. The chain combines TRBV20-1 with TRBJ1-1; D remains unclear. The CDR3 is 13 residues long. V was pared by 1 base and J by 3 bases, with 9 bases between. Looked up from germline, CDR1 is DFQATT and CDR2 is SNEGSKA (reference sequence). The CDR3 nucleotides are TGCAGTGCTAGAGTTCTGGAAGACACTGAAGCTTTCTTT. It is translated as CSARVLEDTEAFF.

The chain links TRBV7-3 to TRBJ2-5; D unclear. Trimming took off 3 bases at V and 1 base at J, with 6 bases between the two ends. The germline gives CDR1 SGHTA, CDR2 FQGTGA. This CDR3 is 13 amino acids long. As DNA, the CDR3 is TGTGCCAGCAGCTTCCGACCCCAAGAGACCCAGTACTTC. It codes for CASSFRPQETQYF.

This clonotype has just a few counts. The CDR3 DNA is TGCGCCAGCAGCCAAGGTGGTACTTTAACCGGGGAGCTGTTTTTT. The encoded protein is CASSQGGTLTGELFF. The rearrangement joins TRBV4-3 to TRBJ2-2, with D uncertain. This CDR3 is built from 15 residues. V lost 1 base to trimming and J lost 5 bases, with 11 bases between them. Per the germline V gene, CDR1 is LGHNA and CDR2 is YSLEER.

This chain joins TRBV9 and TRBJ1-1, with TRBD1 matching 7 bases. Trimming removed 4 bases from V and 1 base from J; junction bases left unmatched: 7. The CDR3 length is 15 residues. The germline V gene has CDR1 SGDLS and CDR2 YYNGEE. The DNA for the CDR3 is TGTGCCAGCAGCATTACAGGGGACGCGAACACTGAAGCTTTCTTT. It encodes CASSITGDANTEAFF. Together with reference TRBV9 and TRBJ1-1, the CDR3 gives the full variable domain: DSGVTQTPKHLITATGQRVTLRCSPRSGDLSVYWYQQSLDQGLQFLIQYYNGEERAKGNILERFSAQQFPDLHSELNLSSLELGDSALYFCASSITGDANTEAFFGQGTRLTVV.

Many counts were recorded for this clonotype. The chain employs TRBV7-9 and TRBJ1-6, with TRBD1 identical over 8 bases. CDR1 is SEHNR, CDR2 FQNEAQ, per germline (reference sequence). This CDR3 region has 15 residues. J lost 8 bases, V lost 1 base, and 4 bases had no gene match. The CDR3: CASSLGQGADSPLHF. The CDR3 DNA is TGTGCCAGCAGCTTAGGTCAGGGGGCAGATTCACCCCTCCACTTT. The entire variable domain, with the rest obtained from reference TRBV7-9 and TRBJ1-6, is as follows: DTGVSQNPRHKITKRGQNVTFRCDPISEHNRLYWYRQTLGQGPEFLTYFQNEAQLEKSRLLSDRFSAERPKGSFSTLEIQRTEQGDSAMYLCASSLGQGADSPLHFGNGTRLTVT.

The chain is built from TRBV7-2 and TRBJ2-1; D ambiguous. CDR3 length equals 14 residues. With 5 bases removed from V and 5 bases from J, the gap between germline ends came to 13 bases. Germline CDR1 reads SGHTA; CDR2 reads FQGNSA. CDR3 sequence reads: CASSRTLGHNEQFF. The CDR3, as DNA: TGTGCCAGCAGCCGTACTCTAGGTCACAATGAGCAGTTCTTC.